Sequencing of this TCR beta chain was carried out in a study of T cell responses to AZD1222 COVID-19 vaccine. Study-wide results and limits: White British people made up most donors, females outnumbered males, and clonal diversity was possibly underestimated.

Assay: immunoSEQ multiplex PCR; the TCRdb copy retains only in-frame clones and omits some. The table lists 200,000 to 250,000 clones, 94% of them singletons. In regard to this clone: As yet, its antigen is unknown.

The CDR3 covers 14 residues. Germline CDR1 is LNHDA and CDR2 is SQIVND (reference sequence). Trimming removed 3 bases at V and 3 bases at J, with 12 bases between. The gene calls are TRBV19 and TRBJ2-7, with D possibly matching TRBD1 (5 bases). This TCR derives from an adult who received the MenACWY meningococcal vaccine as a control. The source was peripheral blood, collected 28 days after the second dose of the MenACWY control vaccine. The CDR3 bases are TGTGCCAGTAGTATTACAGGTACGCACTACGAGCAGTACTTC. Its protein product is CASSITGTHYEQYF.